This passage covers 19 T cell receptor beta chains from one sample sequenced in a study of cytomegalovirus exposure and HLA in healthy donors. It was with 60 Vbeta and 13 Jbeta primers that the PCR ran. Profiled with immunoSEQ multiplex PCR; TCRdb holds only in-frame clones, not every one. The profile shows about 180,000 clones, 82% of them singletons. Sequencing used PBMCs. These receptor sequences come from a man aged 40-50 years in good health and CMV-seronegative.

CDR3 sequence: CASSLRTGSGEKLFF. The CDR3 coding sequence is TGCGCCAGCAGCTTGCGGACAGGGTCCGGAGAAAAACTGTTTTTT. The genes are TRBV5-1 and TRBJ1-4; 8 bases match TRBD1. J lost 8 bases, V lost 1 base, and 7 bases had no gene match. CDR1 is SGHRS, CDR2 YFSETQ, per germline. The CDR3 contains 15 residues.

This rearrangement joins TRBV9 to TRBJ2-2; TRBD1 matches 8 bases. This CDR3 is 17 amino acids long. Germline CDR1 reads SGDLS; CDR2 reads YYNGEE. With 3 bases clipped from V and 0 bases from J, the junction kept 7 bases outside the gene matches. The CDR3: CASSGYRDRSNTGELFF. CDR3 sequence (DNA): TGTGCCAGCAGCGGTTATAGGGACAGGTCGAACACCGGGGAGCTGTTTTTT.

This clone has only a few counts. The chain couples TRBV4-3 to TRBJ2-3; TRBD2 matches at 7 bases. Per the germline V gene, CDR1 is LGHNA and CDR2 is YSLEER. The V gene end was trimmed by 0 bases and the J gene end by 4 bases; junction bases not matched to a gene: 13. The CDR3 has 18 amino acids. For the CDR3, the DNA is TGCGCCAGCAGCCAAGAGTCTTATGGCGGGAGTCGGCCAGATACGCAGTATTTT. It translates to CASSQESYGGSRPDTQYF.

The table lists this clone with a count of one. This sequence joins TRBV18 and TRBJ1-5; perhaps TRBD1 as D (5 bases). Germline CDR1 reads KGHSH; CDR2 reads LQKENI. The length of the CDR3 is 15 residues. Trimming removed 6 bases at V and 2 bases at J, with 14 bases between. CDR3 in amino acids: CASSPAGVGNQPQHF. CDR3 nucleotide sequence: TGTGCCAGCTCCCCTGCGGGGGTCGGCAATCAGCCCCAGCATTTT.

The V gene is TRBV25-1, the J gene TRBJ1-2; 8 bases are a match to TRBD1. The trim removed 5 bases at V and 7 bases at J, leaving 6 bases unmatched. The CDR3 covers 13 residues. CDR1 is MGHDK and CDR2 is SYGVNS in the germline V gene. CDR3 nucleotides: TGTGCCAGCAGTATCCAGGGGGCAAGTGGCTACACCTTC. This sequence encodes CASSIQGASGYTF.

The rearrangement joins TRBV13 to TRBJ2-3, with D possibly being TRBD1 (6 bases). The V and J ends lost 5 bases and 11 bases respectively, with 17 bases between them. The CDR3 is 13 residues long. Germline V gene data show CDR1 as PRHDT and CDR2 as FYEKMQ (reference sequence). The CDR3 spells CASSLQGWVMQYF. CDR3 sequence (DNA): TGTGCCAGCAGCCTACAGGGTTGGGTCATGCAGTATTTT.

J is TRBJ2-3 and V is TRBV19, with 7 bases fitting TRBD1. Germline V gene lookup returns CDR1 LNHDA and CDR2 SQIVND (reference sequence). The ends lost 7 bases at V and 4 bases at J; junction bases unmatched: 8. The CDR3 has 14 amino acids. For the CDR3, the DNA is TGTGCCAGTACCATGACAGGGAGCGCAGATACGCAGTATTTT. The encoded protein is CASTMTGSADTQYF.

This rearrangement joins TRBV6-6 to TRBJ1-6, with 9 bases matching TRBD1. Trimming at V came to 6 bases and at J to 9 bases, leaving 6 bases not matched to a gene. CDR1 and CDR2 from the germline V gene are MNHNY and SVGAGI (reference sequence). The CDR3 sequence is 14 residues long. CDR3 amino acids: CASRTDRGFSPLHF. DNA for the CDR3: TGTGCCAGCAGAACCGACAGGGGGTTTTCACCCCTCCACTTT.

The chain links TRBV2 to TRBJ2-3; TRBD1 matches 8 bases. The J segment lost 3 bases and the V segment lost 4 bases, leaving 9 bases of the junction unmatched. Germline CDR1 is SNHLY and CDR2 is FYNNEI. CDR3 length: 16 residues. The CDR3 loop reads CASSGITGGGTDTQYF. The CDR3, as DNA: TGTGCCAGCAGTGGAATCACAGGGGGTGGGACAGATACGCAGTATTTT.

The chain couples TRBV19 to TRBJ2-7, with a tentative D call TRBD1 (6 bases). From germline, CDR1 is LNHDA and CDR2 SQIVND (reference sequence). V shed 6 bases and J shed 4 bases, with 13 bases lying between them. The CDR3 length is 13 residues. Here the CDR3 DNA reads TGTGCCAGTAGCAGGACAGAGACTTACGAGCAGTACTTC. Translation: CASSRTETYEQYF.

The chain employs TRBV19 and TRBJ2-3; D might be TRBD1 (6 bases). Germline assignment: CDR1 LNHDA and CDR2 SQIVND (reference sequence). The CDR3 has 13 amino acids. V shed 4 bases and J shed 5 bases, with 10 bases lying between them. The CDR3 is CASSRRTEDTQYF. The CDR3 DNA reads as TGTGCCAGTAGTAGAAGGACAGAAGATACGCAGTATTTT. Supplemented by reference TRBV19 and TRBJ2-3, the full variable domain reads DGGITQSPKYLFRKEGQNVTLSCEQNLNHDAMYWYRQDPGQGLRLIYYSQIVNDFQKGDIAEGYSVSREKKESFPLTVTSAQKNPTAFYLCASSRRTEDTQYFGPGTRLTVL.

This clone was seen more than once but under ten times. The rearrangement uses TRBV7-9 and TRBJ2-7, with 8 bases matching TRBD2. V shed 5 bases, J shed 2 bases, and the junction held 20 bases outside the gene matches. Germline CDR1 and CDR2: SEHNR and FQNEAQ (reference sequence). There are 19 residues in the CDR3. The CDR3 here is CASSPTSGAAGGLTYEQYF. The CDR3 nucleotides are TGTGCCAGCAGCCCCACCTCGGGGGCTGCGGGAGGATTAACCTACGAGCAGTACTTC.

The rearrangement joins TRBV7-8 to TRBJ2-7; 7 bases align to TRBD2. CDR1 SGHVS and CDR2 FQNEAQ come from the germline V gene. The CDR3 covers 15 residues. Trimming took 1 base from V and 1 from J; bases not matched to a gene: 4. The CDR3 loop reads CASSLGFGRSYEQYF. The CDR3 region has the DNA TGTGCCAGCAGCTTAGGCTTCGGGAGGTCCTACGAGCAGTACTTC. The variable domain in full, completed from reference TRBV7-8 and TRBJ2-7, reads GAGVSQSPRYKVAKRGQDVALRCDPISGHVSLFWYQQALGQGPEFLTYFQNEAQLDKSGLPSDRFFAERPEGSVSTLKIQRTQQEDSAVYLCASSLGFGRSYEQYFGPGTRLTVT.

The chain uses TRBV29-1 and TRBJ2-7, with TRBD2 matching 7 bases. Trimming at V came to 0 bases and at J to 2 bases, leaving 7 bases not matched to a gene. The length of the CDR3 is 15 residues. Germline lookup yields CDR1 SQVTM and CDR2 ANQGSEA. The CDR3 is CSVEERKRDAYEQYF. CDR3 bases: TGCAGCGTTGAAGAGAGAAAGCGGGATGCCTACGAGCAGTACTTC.

The chain uses TRBV4-3 and TRBJ2-3; 8 bases line up with TRBD1. Germline CDR1 and CDR2: LGHNA and YSLEER. The CDR3 consists of 14 residues. V lost 4 bases, J lost 1 base, and 1 base stayed unmatched. CDR3 nucleotide sequence: TGCGCCAGCAGCCCGGGACAGGGCACAGATACGCAGTATTTT. Protein product: CASSPGQGTDTQYF.

This chain connects TRBV29-1 to TRBJ2-7, with 9 nucleotides matching TRBD2. CDR1 SQVTM and CDR2 ANQGSEA come from the germline V gene. The CDR3 has 15 amino acids. Trimming cost V 7 bases and J 3 bases; bases outside gene matches: 13. The CDR3 loop reads CSATLLREGDYEQYF. The CDR3 DNA sequence: TGCAGCGCCACTCTTCTGCGGGAGGGGGACTACGAGCAGTACTTC.

The chain employs TRBV7-3 and TRBJ2-3, with D perhaps matching TRBD2 (6 bases). Germline assignment: CDR1 SGHTA and CDR2 FQGTGA. The CDR3 totals 15 residues. The V and J ends lost 5 bases and 4 bases respectively, with 16 bases between them. In DNA form, the CDR3 reads TGTGCCAGCAGCGCCCTCGGGGGTTTCTCAGATACGCAGTATTTT. Its translation is CASSALGGFSDTQYF.

The V call is TRBV7-2, the J call TRBJ2-7; the D gene is possibly TRBD2 (6 bases). The V end was cut by 11 bases, the J end by 0 bases, with 17 bases between. The CDR3 sequence is 14 residues long. The germline gives CDR1 SGHTA, CDR2 FQGNSA. This CDR3 reads CASRLGGSSYEQYF. DNA of the CDR3: TGTGCCTCCCGCCTGGGGGGAAGCTCCTACGAGCAGTACTTC.

The chain employs TRBV23-1 and TRBJ1-5, with D perhaps matching TRBD1 (5 bases). TRBV23-1 is marked as an open reading frame, function uncertain. Trimming cost V 2 bases and J 1 base, with 12 bases left between them. CDR3 length: 16 residues. Written as DNA, the CDR3 is TGCGCCAGCAGTCAACGCAGGGAAGCCAGCAATCAGCCCCAGCATTTT. It yields the protein CASSQRREASNQPQHF.